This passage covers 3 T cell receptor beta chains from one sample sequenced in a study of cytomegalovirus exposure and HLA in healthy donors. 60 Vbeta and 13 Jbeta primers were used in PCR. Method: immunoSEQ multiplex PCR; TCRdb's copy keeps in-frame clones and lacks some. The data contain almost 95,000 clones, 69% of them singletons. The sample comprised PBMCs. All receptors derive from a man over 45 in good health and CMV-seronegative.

CDR3 sequence: CSVDSEGGRYEQFF. DNA for the CDR3: TGCAGCGTGGACAGTGAGGGAGGGCGATATGAGCAGTTCTTC. This chain joins TRBV29-1 and TRBJ2-1; tentative D call: TRBD2 (7 bases). Trimming left V 6 bases short and J 8 bases short, with 20 bases between. Germline CDR1 and CDR2: SQVTM and ANQGSEA. The CDR3 sequence is 14 residues long.

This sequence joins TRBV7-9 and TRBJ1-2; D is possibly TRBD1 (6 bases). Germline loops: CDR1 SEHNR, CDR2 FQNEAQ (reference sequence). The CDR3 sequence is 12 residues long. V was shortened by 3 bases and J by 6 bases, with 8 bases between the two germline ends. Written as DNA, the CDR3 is TGTGCCAGCAGCTTTTCAGGGGATGGCTACACCTTC. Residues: CASSFSGDGYTF.

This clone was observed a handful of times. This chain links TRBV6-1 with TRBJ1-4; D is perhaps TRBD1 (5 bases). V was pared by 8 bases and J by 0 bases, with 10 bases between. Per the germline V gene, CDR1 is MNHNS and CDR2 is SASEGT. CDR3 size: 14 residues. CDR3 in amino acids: CASGHLATNEKLFF. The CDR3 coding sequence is TGTGCCAGCGGACATCTCGCAACTAATGAAAAACTGTTTTTT.